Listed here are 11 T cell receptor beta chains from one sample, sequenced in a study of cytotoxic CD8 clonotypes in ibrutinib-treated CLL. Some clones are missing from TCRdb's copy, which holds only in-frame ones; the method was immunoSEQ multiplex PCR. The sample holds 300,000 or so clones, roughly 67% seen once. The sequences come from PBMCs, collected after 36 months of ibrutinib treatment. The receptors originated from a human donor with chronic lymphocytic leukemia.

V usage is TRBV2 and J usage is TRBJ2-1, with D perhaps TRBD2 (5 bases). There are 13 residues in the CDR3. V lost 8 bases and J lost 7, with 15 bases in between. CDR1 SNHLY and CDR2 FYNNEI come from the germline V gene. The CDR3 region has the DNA TGTGCCAGCGAGGGTGAGCGAGGGAATGAGCAGTTCTTC. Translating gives CASEGERGNEQFF.

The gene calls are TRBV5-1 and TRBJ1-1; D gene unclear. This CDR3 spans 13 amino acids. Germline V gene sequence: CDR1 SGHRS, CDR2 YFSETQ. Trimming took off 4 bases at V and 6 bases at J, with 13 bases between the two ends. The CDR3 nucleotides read TGCGCCAGCAGCAAAAACGGGTGGGCTGAAGCTTTCTTT. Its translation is CASSKNGWAEAFF.

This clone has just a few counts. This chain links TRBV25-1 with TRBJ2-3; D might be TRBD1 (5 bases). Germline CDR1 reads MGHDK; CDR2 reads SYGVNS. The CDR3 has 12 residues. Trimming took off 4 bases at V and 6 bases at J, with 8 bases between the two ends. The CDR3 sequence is CASSASGDTQYF. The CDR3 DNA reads TGTGCCAGCAGTGCCTCAGGGGATACGCAGTATTTT. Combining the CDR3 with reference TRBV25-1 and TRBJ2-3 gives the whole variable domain EADIYQTPRYLVIGTGKKITLECSQTMGHDKMYWYQQDPGMELHLIHYSYGVNSTEKGDLSSESTVSRIRTEHFPLTLESARPSHTSQYLCASSASGDTQYFGPGTRLTVL.

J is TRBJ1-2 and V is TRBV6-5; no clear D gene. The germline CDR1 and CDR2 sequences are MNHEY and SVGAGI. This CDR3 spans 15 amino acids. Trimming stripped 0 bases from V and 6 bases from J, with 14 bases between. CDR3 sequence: CASSYSSTAPDGYTF. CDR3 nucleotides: TGTGCCAGCAGTTACTCGAGTACCGCCCCGGATGGCTACACCTTC.

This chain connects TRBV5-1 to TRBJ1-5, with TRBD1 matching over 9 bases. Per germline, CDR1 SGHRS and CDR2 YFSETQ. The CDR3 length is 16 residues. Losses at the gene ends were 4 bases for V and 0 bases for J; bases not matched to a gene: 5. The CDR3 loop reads CASSPGTGLSNQPQHF. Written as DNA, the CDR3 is TGCGCCAGCAGCCCAGGGACAGGGCTTAGCAATCAGCCCCAGCATTTT. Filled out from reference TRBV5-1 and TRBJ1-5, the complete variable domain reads KAGVTQTPRYLIKTRGQQVTLSCSPISGHRSVSWYQQTPGQGLQFLFEYFSETQRNKGNFPGRFSGRQFSNSRSEMNVSTLELGDSALYLCASSPGTGLSNQPQHFGDGTRLSIL.

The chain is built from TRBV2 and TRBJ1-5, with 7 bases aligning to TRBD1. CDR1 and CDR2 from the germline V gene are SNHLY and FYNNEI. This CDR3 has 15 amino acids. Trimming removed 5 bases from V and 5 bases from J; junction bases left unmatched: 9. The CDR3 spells CASSPEGQRDQPQHF. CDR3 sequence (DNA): TGTGCCAGCAGTCCGGAGGGACAGCGCGATCAGCCCCAGCATTTT. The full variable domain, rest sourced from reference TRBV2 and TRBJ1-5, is EPEVTQTPSHQVTQMGQEVILRCVPISNHLYFYWYRQILGQKVEFLVSFYNNEISEKSEIFDDQFSVERPDGSNFTLKIRSTKLEDSAMYFCASSPEGQRDQPQHFGDGTRLSIL.

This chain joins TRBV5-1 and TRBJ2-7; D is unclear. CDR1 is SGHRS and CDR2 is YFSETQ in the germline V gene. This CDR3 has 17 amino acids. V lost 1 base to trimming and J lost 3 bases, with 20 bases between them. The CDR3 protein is CASSLPRAGRFFYEQYF. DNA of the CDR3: TGCGCCAGCAGCTTGCCCCGGGCAGGACGGTTCTTCTACGAGCAGTACTTC.

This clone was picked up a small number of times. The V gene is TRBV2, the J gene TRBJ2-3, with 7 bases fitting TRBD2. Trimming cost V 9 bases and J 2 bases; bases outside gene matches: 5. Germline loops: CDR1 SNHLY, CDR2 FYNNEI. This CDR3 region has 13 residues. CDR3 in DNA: TGTGCCAGGGGAGCGGGGATCACAGATACGCAGTATTTT. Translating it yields CARGAGITDTQYF.

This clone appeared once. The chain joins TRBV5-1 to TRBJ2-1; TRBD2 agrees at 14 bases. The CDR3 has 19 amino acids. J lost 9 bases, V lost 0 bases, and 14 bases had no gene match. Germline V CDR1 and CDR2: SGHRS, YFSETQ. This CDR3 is CASSLARGTSGSKGGEQFF. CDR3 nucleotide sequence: TGCGCCAGCAGCTTGGCCCGTGGGACTAGCGGGAGTAAGGGAGGTGAGCAGTTCTTC.

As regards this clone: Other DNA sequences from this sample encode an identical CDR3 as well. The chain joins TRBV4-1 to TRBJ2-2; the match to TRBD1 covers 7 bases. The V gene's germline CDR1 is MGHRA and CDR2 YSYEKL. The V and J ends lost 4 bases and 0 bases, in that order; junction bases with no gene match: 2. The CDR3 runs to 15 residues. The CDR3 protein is CASSPGQANTGELFF. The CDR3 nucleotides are TGCGCCAGCAGCCCCGGACAGGCGAACACCGGGGAGCTGTTTTTT.

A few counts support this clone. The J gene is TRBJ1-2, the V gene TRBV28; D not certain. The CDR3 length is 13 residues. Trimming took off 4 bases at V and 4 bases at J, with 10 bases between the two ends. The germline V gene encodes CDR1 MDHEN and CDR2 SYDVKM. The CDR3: CASSWRAGYGYTF. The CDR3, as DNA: TGTGCCAGCAGTTGGAGGGCAGGCTATGGCTACACCTTC.